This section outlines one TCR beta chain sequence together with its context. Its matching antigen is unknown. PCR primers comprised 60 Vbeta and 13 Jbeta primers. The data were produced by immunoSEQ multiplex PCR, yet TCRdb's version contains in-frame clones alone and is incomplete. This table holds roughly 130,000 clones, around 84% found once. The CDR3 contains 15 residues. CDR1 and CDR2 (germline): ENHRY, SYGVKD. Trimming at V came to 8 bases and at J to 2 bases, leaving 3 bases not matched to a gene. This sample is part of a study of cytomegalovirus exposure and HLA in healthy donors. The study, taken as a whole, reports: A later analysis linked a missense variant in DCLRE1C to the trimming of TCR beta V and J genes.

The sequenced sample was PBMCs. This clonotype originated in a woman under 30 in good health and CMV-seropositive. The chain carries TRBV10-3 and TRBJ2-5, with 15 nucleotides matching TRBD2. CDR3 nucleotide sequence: TGTGCCATCGGACTAGCGGGGGGGCATCAAGAGACCCAGTACTTC. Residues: CAIGLAGGHQETQYF.